The clone carrying this T cell receptor beta chain was observed a few times. The target antigen is unknown. Every patient underwent thyroid surgery untreated. This sample is part of a study of metastatic and nonmetastatic thyroid tumors. For the study at large: Across peripheral blood and tumor or nodule tissue samples taken from malignant and benign thyroid patients, the repertoires were compared with one another.

Germline V gene lookup returns CDR1 SGHTA and CDR2 FQGTGA. The CDR3 is made up of 17 amino acids. The trim removed 0 bases at V and 8 bases at J, leaving 13 bases unmatched. Using MiXCR, TCRdb reanalyzed the PCR reads. The sample lists 20,000 to 25,000 clones, 15% to 19% occurring once. The study, taken as a whole, reports: The study reportedly found significantly higher TCR beta diversity in malignant thyroid tumors than benign nodules, in blood and tumor.

Sequenced input: blood. This clonotype originated in a female donor with papillary thyroid cancer or a benign thyroid nodule (not recorded which). Some clones in this sample may be carry-over from other donors' samples. The chain employs TRBV7-3 and TRBJ2-1; 7 bases line up with TRBD1. The CDR3 protein is CASSLTTTGFIWDEQFF. The CDR3 DNA follows: TGTGCCAGCAGCTTAACGACGACAGGGTTCATTTGGGATGAGCAGTTCTTC.